Each of the 12 T cell receptor beta chains below was sequenced from the same sample in a study of vaccination and CD4 T cells after COVID-19. No antigens are known for them. The study sequenced cultured CD4+ T cell DNA using the Oncomine TCR Beta short-read assay. Via MiXCR, TCRdb re-called the PCR reads, giving one row per CDR3 protein. This sample has about 19,000 distinct CDR3 sequences, with around two fifths found just once. Described treatment: approximately 11-day PBMC culture with coronavirus spike peptide pools or control peptides (ViraFEST assay). This specimen consisted of CD4+ T cells from blood, cultured in vitro, obtained after SARS-CoV-2 vaccination. Every receptor here comes from a human donor who had recovered from COVID-19.

This clonotype counts as medium-sized. V and J are TRBV15 and TRBJ1-1; 7 positions agree with TRBD1. Germline assignment: CDR1 LNHNV and CDR2 YYDKDF (reference sequence). This CDR3 has 14 residues. V lost 4 bases to trimming and J lost 11 bases; unmatched junction nucleotides: 13. CDR3 protein: CATSTRTTGVGAFF. CDR3 DNA: TGTGCCACCAGCACCCGGACAACAGGGGTTGGCGCTTTCTTT. Supplemented by reference TRBV15 and TRBJ1-1, the full variable domain reads DAMVIQNPRYQVTQFGKPVTLSCSQTLNHNVMYWYQQKSSQAPKLLFHYYDKDFNNEADTPDNFQSRRPNTSFCFLDIRSPGLGDTAMYLCATSTRTTGVGAFFGQGTRLTVV.

The chain is built from TRBV11-3 and TRBJ1-1, with a tentative D call TRBD1 (5 bases). With 1 base removed from V and 2 bases from J, the gap between germline ends came to 11 bases. This CDR3 contains 15 residues. CDR1 and CDR2 from the germline V gene are SGHNT and YENEEA. The CDR3 loop is CASSLGGAANTEAFF. The CDR3 DNA is TGTGCCAGCAGCTTAGGAGGGGCAGCAAACACTGAAGCTTTCTTT.

The genes are TRBV7-6 and TRBJ1-2, with TRBD1 as a possible D gene (6 bases). V was cut by 5 bases and J by 9 bases, with 13 bases left in between. Germline V gene data show CDR1 as SGHVS and CDR2 as FNYEAQ. The CDR3 is 12 residues long. CDR3 protein: CASSPRQESYTF. CDR3 bases: TGTGCCAGCAGCCCGCGACAGGAGAGCTACACCTTC.

This clonotype occurred a few times. In DNA form, the CDR3 reads TGTGCCACCAGCAGAGGAGGACAGGGGCATGAAAAACTGTTTTTT. It translates to CATSRGGQGHEKLFF. The chain carries TRBV15 and TRBJ1-4, with 9 bases fitting TRBD1. Germline V CDR1 and CDR2: LNHNV, YYDKDF (reference sequence). The CDR3 covers 15 residues. V lost 1 base and J lost 6; bases outside the gene matches: 3.

The rearrangement uses TRBV11-3 and TRBJ2-5; a weak D match, TRBD1 (6 bases). Germline CDR1 and CDR2: SGHNT and YENEEA. CDR3 length: 11 amino acids. V lost 5 bases and J 5 bases, leaving 6 bases between the germline ends. In nucleotides, the CDR3 is TGTGCCAGCAGCACAGGGGAGACCCAGTACTTC. It codes for CASSTGETQYF.

The chain is built from TRBV10-3 and TRBJ2-7; TRBD2 matches 8 bases. V dropped 2 bases and J dropped 2; count of bases not matched to a gene: 5. The germline CDR1 and CDR2 sequences are ENHRY and SYGVKD. The CDR3 runs 15 residues. CDR3 sequence reads: CAISETLAGTYEQYF. The CDR3 coding sequence is TGTGCCATCAGTGAGACCTTAGCGGGGACCTACGAGCAGTACTTC.

A single count supports this clonotype. The chain is built from TRBV6-5 and TRBJ2-2; D gene ambiguous. In germline, CDR1 is MNHEY, CDR2 SVGAGI. The CDR3 has 17 amino acids. Trimming took off 0 bases at V and 5 bases at J, with 16 bases between the two ends. CDR3 in DNA: TGTGCCAGCAGTTACTCGATGGAACCAATGTATACCGGGGAGCTGTTTTTT. It yields the protein CASSYSMEPMYTGELFF.

The chain uses TRBV20-1 and TRBJ1-2; D ambiguous. The germline V gene encodes CDR1 DFQATT and CDR2 SNEGSKA (reference sequence). V lost 3 bases, J lost 12 bases, and 11 bases lay in between. CDR3 length: 10 amino acids. Here the CDR3 reads CSARARAHTF. The DNA for the CDR3 is TGCAGTGCTAGGGCTCGGGCTCACACCTTC.

The chain recombines TRBV7-9 with TRBJ2-3; 8 bases are shared with TRBD2. After removal of 5 bases from V and 3 bases from J, the junction contained 4 bases not matched to a gene. CDR3 length: 14 amino acids. Germline V lookup: CDR1 SEHNR, CDR2 FQNEAQ (reference sequence). CDR3 DNA: TGTGCCAGCAGCCAGCGGGAGTTGACAGATACGCAGTATTTT. This sequence encodes CASSQRELTDTQYF.

The rearrangement links TRBV7-9 to TRBJ1-1; D is unclear. The CDR3 is 13 residues long. Per the germline V gene, CDR1 is SEHNR and CDR2 is FQNEAQ (reference sequence). The V gene lost 1 base and the J gene lost 4 bases, with 7 bases spanning the gap. The CDR3 DNA reads TGTGCCAGCAGCTTAGGGGAGGGCACTGAAGCTTTCTTT. Amino acid sequence: CASSLGEGTEAFF.

The chain carries TRBV6-5 and TRBJ1-5; D is possibly TRBD1 (5 bases). The length of the CDR3 is 18 residues. The germline gives CDR1 MNHEY, CDR2 SVGAGI. V dropped 4 bases and J dropped 5 bases, with 24 bases sitting between them. CDR3 region: CASSSITGLGAVDQPQHF. CDR3 DNA sequence: TGTGCCAGCAGTTCCATCACCGGGCTAGGGGCGGTGGATCAGCCCCAGCATTTT.

The gene calls are TRBV11-2 and TRBJ2-7; D assignment may be TRBD1 or TRBD2 (5 bases each). The CDR3 sequence is 17 residues long. Trimming took off 0 bases at V and 3 bases at J, with 18 bases between the two ends. Looked up from germline, CDR1 is SGHAT and CDR2 is FQNNGV. CDR3 in DNA: TGTGCCAGCAGCTTAGATCAGGGTGGGGGAAAGGGCTACGAGCAGTACTTC. Translating it yields CASSLDQGGGKGYEQYF.